Reported below is one T cell receptor beta chain. Its antigen is undetermined. This entry belongs to a study of CD4 T cells in relation to SARS-CoV-2 and coronaviruses. Looking at the study overall: After roughly 11 days of antigen culture, PBMC TCR beta CDR3s were sequenced. Crossreactive spike epitopes shared across donors were mapped to their HLA restriction.

Clones were sequenced by immunoSEQ multiplex PCR, and TCRdb holds only the in-frame ones, with some missing. The top ten clones hold 14% to 15% of a sample with 32,000 or so clones, 70% to 85% of them seen once. CD4+ T cells from unexposed donors were obtained before the COVID-19 pandemic (2011-2018). Isolation of CD4+ T cells took place after less than 11 days in culture. The CDR3 has 13 residues. The sequence was obtained from a human donor in good health. This sequence joins TRBV21-1 and TRBJ2-4; no check of the table's D call, TRBD1, against the DNA was made. TRBV21-1 is a pseudogene segment. Sequenced material: CD4+ T cells from PBMCs, cultured in vitro. The CDR3 bases are TGTGCCAGCAGCAAGGGACAGCTCCGCATTCAGTACTTC. Encoded protein: CASSKGQLRIQYF.